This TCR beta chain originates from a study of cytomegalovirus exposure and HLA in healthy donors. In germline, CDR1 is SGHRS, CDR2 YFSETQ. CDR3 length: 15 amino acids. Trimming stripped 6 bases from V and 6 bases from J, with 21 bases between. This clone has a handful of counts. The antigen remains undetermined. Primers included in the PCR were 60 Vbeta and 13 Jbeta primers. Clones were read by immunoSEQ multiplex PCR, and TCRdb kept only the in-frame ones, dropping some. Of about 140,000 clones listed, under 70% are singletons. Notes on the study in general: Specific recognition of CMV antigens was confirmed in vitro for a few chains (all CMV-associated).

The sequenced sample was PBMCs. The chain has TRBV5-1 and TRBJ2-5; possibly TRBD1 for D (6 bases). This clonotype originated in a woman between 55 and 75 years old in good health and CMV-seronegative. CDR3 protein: CASTLGPGVGQTQYF. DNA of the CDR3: TGCGCCAGCACCCTCGGCCCAGGGGTTGGGCAGACCCAGTACTTC.